This TCR beta chain originates from a study of cytomegalovirus exposure and HLA in healthy donors. Regarding this clone: Its antigen remains unidentified.

PCR involved 60 Vbeta and 13 Jbeta primers. Assay: immunoSEQ multiplex PCR; the TCRdb copy retains only in-frame clones and omits some. The table lists about 84,000 clones, around three fifths of them singletons, with approximately 16% in the top ten. Study-wide points: In a later analysis, HLA-associated TCR beta chains were more clonally expanded than equally common others.

The TCR comes from a woman aged 40 to 50 in good health and CMV-seropositive. Source material: PBMCs.

CDR3 in DNA: TGTGCCAGTAGTTATACGCAGGGATCTGAAAAACTGTTTTTT. It encodes CASSYTQGSEKLFF. The chain couples TRBV19 to TRBJ1-4; possibly TRBD1 for D (5 bases). The CDR3 spans 14 residues. Germline CDR1 is LNHDA and CDR2 is SQIVND (reference sequence). Trimming took off 5 bases at V and 7 bases at J, with 14 bases between the two ends.